Listed below are T cell receptor beta chains from one sample, sequenced in a study of cytomegalovirus exposure and HLA in healthy donors. Some clones are missing from TCRdb's copy, which holds only in-frame ones; the method was immunoSEQ multiplex PCR. The table for this sample gives 75,000 to 80,000 clones. The specimen sequenced was PBMCs. Receptors were obtained from a man aged 18-30 years in good health and CMV-seropositive. The CDR3 runs from the conserved cysteine through the conserved F or W. The order of the fields is D gene, V gene, clone size, J gene, CDR3 protein, CDR3 DNA. The D gene is left open where the match is weak. Clone size is shown for a subset of rows, as once, few, many or a class of expanded clone.

d_gene: NA
v_gene: TRBV6-1
abundance: NA
j_gene: TRBJ1-2
CDR3aa: CASNSELYGYTF
CDR3nt: TGTGCCAGCAATAGCGAGCTTTATGGCTACACCTTC

d_gene: TRBD2
v_gene: TRBV29-1
abundance: NA
j_gene: TRBJ2-5
CDR3aa: CSVETSGGLGETQYF
CDR3nt: TGCAGCGTTGAAACTAGCGGGGGCCTGGGAGAGACCCAGTACTTC

d_gene: TRBD1
v_gene: TRBV28
abundance: NA
j_gene: TRBJ2-2
CDR3aa: CATRDRGYTGELFF
CDR3nt: TGTGCCACCCGGGACAGGGGGTACACCGGGGAGCTGTTTTTT

d_gene: TRBD1
v_gene: TRBV28
abundance: NA
j_gene: TRBJ2-2
CDR3aa: CASSLIPDRGLSGELFF
CDR3nt: TGTGCCAGCAGTTTAATACCCGACAGGGGCTTGAGCGGGGAGCTGTTTTTT

d_gene: TRBD1
v_gene: TRBV10-3
abundance: NA
j_gene: TRBJ1-5
CDR3aa: CATSRGQVGDQPQHF
CDR3nt: TGTGCCACCTCCCGAGGACAGGTGGGCGACCAGCCCCAGCATTTT

d_gene: NA
v_gene: TRBV18
abundance: NA
j_gene: TRBJ2-7
CDR3aa: CASSPGGGAYEQYF
CDR3nt: TGTGCCAGCTCACCAGGGGGGGGCGCGTACGAGCAGTACTTC

d_gene: TRBD1
v_gene: TRBV5-1
abundance: NA
j_gene: TRBJ2-3
CDR3aa: CASSFARDRFTDTQYF
CDR3nt: TGCGCCAGCAGCTTTGCACGGGACAGATTCACAGATACGCAGTATTTT

d_gene: TRBD1
v_gene: TRBV30
abundance: NA
j_gene: TRBJ2-1
CDR3aa: CAWSTGGLGNEQFF
CDR3nt: TGTGCCTGGTCGACAGGGGGTCTTGGGAATGAGCAGTTCTTC

d_gene: TRBD2
v_gene: TRBV28
abundance: NA
j_gene: TRBJ2-4
CDR3aa: CASVKRGAKNIQYF
CDR3nt: TGTGCCAGTGTAAAGCGGGGGGCCAAAAACATTCAGTACTTC

d_gene: NA
v_gene: TRBV6-1
abundance: NA
j_gene: TRBJ2-7
CDR3aa: CASSESGDNSYEQYF
CDR3nt: TGTGCCAGCAGTGAAAGCGGGGACAACTCCTACGAGCAGTACTTC

d_gene: NA
v_gene: TRBV6-1
abundance: medium-sized
j_gene: TRBJ2-6
CDR3aa: CASSEGGSGANVLTF
CDR3nt: TGTGCCAGCAGTGAGGGGGGCTCTGGGGCCAACGTCCTGACTTTC

d_gene: NA
v_gene: TRBV11-2
abundance: NA
j_gene: TRBJ2-7
CDR3aa: CASSLHRGGFSYEQYF
CDR3nt: TGTGCCAGCAGCCTCCACAGGGGGGGATTTAGTTACGAGCAGTACTTC

d_gene: TRBD2
v_gene: TRBV7-9
abundance: NA
j_gene: TRBJ2-1
CDR3aa: CASSLGLAGRNEQFF
CDR3nt: TGTGCCAGCAGCTTAGGGCTAGCGGGGAGGAATGAGCAGTTCTTC

d_gene: TRBD1
v_gene: TRBV27
abundance: NA
j_gene: TRBJ1-2
CDR3aa: CASSITGTGGAHGYTF
CDR3nt: TGTGCCAGCAGTATTACCGGGACAGGGGGCGCTCATGGCTACACCTTC

d_gene: NA
v_gene: TRBV25-1
abundance: NA
j_gene: TRBJ1-6
CDR3aa: CASSEYDAAYSPLHF
CDR3nt: TGTGCCAGCAGTGAATATGACGCGGCCTATTCACCCCTCCACTTT

d_gene: NA
v_gene: TRBV28
abundance: NA
j_gene: TRBJ1-1
CDR3aa: CASSGVTLLNTEAFF
CDR3nt: TGTGCCAGCAGCGGGGTGACCCTTTTGAACACTGAAGCTTTCTTT

d_gene: NA
v_gene: TRBV23-1
abundance: NA
j_gene: TRBJ1-5
CDR3aa: CATEPGQNNQPQHF
CDR3nt: TGCGCCACCGAACCTGGACAGAACAATCAGCCCCAGCATTTT

d_gene: NA
v_gene: TRBV6-4
abundance: NA
j_gene: TRBJ1-5
CDR3aa: CASSTGGAGQPQHF
CDR3nt: TGTGCCAGCAGTACTGGGGGCGCGGGTCAGCCCCAGCATTTT

d_gene: NA
v_gene: TRBV28
abundance: NA
j_gene: TRBJ2-6
CDR3aa: CASSLPGAGANVLTF
CDR3nt: TGTGCCAGCAGTTTACCAGGGGCTGGGGCCAACGTCCTGACTTTC

d_gene: TRBD1
v_gene: TRBV4-2
abundance: NA
j_gene: TRBJ2-1
CDR3aa: CASSYRDRGNEQFF
CDR3nt: TGTGCCAGCTCTTACCGGGACAGGGGCAATGAGCAGTTCTTC

d_gene: TRBD1
v_gene: TRBV29-1
abundance: NA
j_gene: TRBJ1-1
CDR3aa: CSAGQGWAMNTEAFF
CDR3nt: TGCAGCGCAGGACAGGGATGGGCGATGAACACTGAAGCTTTCTTT

d_gene: TRBD1
v_gene: TRBV5-1
abundance: NA
j_gene: TRBJ1-1
CDR3aa: CASTETTGGMTEAFF
CDR3nt: TGCGCCAGCACCGAAACTACAGGGGGCATGACTGAAGCTTTCTTT

d_gene: TRBD1
v_gene: TRBV5-6
abundance: NA
j_gene: TRBJ1-2
CDR3aa: CASSPDRVGGYTF
CDR3nt: TGTGCCAGCAGCCCGGACAGGGTAGGGGGCTACACCTTC

d_gene: NA
v_gene: TRBV5-1
abundance: NA
j_gene: TRBJ1-6
CDR3aa: CASSLTREGTGAPLHF
CDR3nt: TGCGCCAGCAGCTTGACCAGGGAAGGGACGGGGGCACCCCTCCACTTT

d_gene: NA
v_gene: TRBV5-1
abundance: NA
j_gene: TRBJ1-1
CDR3aa: CASSLGGGTDTEAFF
CDR3nt: TGCGCCAGCAGCTTGGGAGGGGGAACGGACACTGAAGCTTTCTTT

d_gene: NA
v_gene: TRBV5-6
abundance: NA
j_gene: TRBJ2-7
CDR3aa: CASSLGLYYEQYF
CDR3nt: TGTGCCAGCAGCTTGGGACTTTACTACGAGCAGTACTTC

d_gene: NA
v_gene: TRBV7-9
abundance: NA
j_gene: TRBJ2-7
CDR3aa: CASSFQEGTGFSSYEQYF
CDR3nt: TGTGCCAGCAGCTTTCAGGAAGGAACAGGGTTTAGCTCCTACGAGCAGTACTTC

d_gene: TRBD1
v_gene: TRBV27
abundance: NA
j_gene: TRBJ1-6
CDR3aa: CASSSTGRTPLHF
CDR3nt: TGTGCCAGCAGTTCGACAGGGCGGACACCCCTCCACTTT

d_gene: NA
v_gene: TRBV11-2
abundance: NA
j_gene: TRBJ1-1
CDR3aa: CASSHPTGEAFF
CDR3nt: TGTGCCAGCAGCCACCCGACAGGTGAAGCTTTCTTT

d_gene: NA
v_gene: TRBV7-2
abundance: NA
j_gene: TRBJ1-4
CDR3aa: CASSLVGSPNEKLFF
CDR3nt: TGTGCCAGCAGCTTAGTGGGCAGCCCTAATGAAAAACTGTTTTTT

d_gene: NA
v_gene: TRBV27
abundance: NA
j_gene: TRBJ1-2
CDR3aa: CASSSTANYGYTF
CDR3nt: TGTGCCAGCAGCTCGACAGCTAACTATGGCTACACCTTC